This T cell receptor beta chain was profiled in a study of early T cells in non-severe SARS-CoV-2 infection. On the study more broadly: The study sequenced bulk RNA from unsorted whole blood, with chains unpaired. Study-wide results and caveats: Sequences matched to VDJdb favored anti-spike CD8 responses, while private and CD4 specificities were missed.

The CDR3 runs to 14 residues. Germline V gene sequence: CDR1 DFQATT, CDR2 SNEGSKA (reference sequence). V was pared by 5 bases and J by 2 bases, with 16 bases between. Attachment of unique molecular identifiers was made to individual cDNA molecules. TCRdb called the 5' RACE reads again in MiXCR, with one record for every CDR3 protein. The sample comprises about 22,000 distinct CDR3 sequences, about 3.8% of which are singletons, and 4.5% to 6% rests with the top ten. This clonotype is labeled medium-sized. Antigen specificity is unknown. Sequencing was done on a sample of whole blood. This rearrangement joins TRBV20-1 to TRBJ2-7; D remains ambiguous. This TCR came from an adult who was a healthcare worker with PCR-confirmed SARS-CoV-2 infection or an uninfected control (not recorded which). CDR3 loop: CSAATGLTPYEQYF. CDR3 bases: TGCAGTGCTGCGACGGGTTTGACCCCCTACGAGCAGTACTTC.